A selection of T cell receptor beta chains follows, all from one sample in a study of blood T cells in healthy people across ages. TCRdb processed the 5' RACE reads anew with MiXCR; each CDR3 protein has one entry. The sample has about 650,000 distinct CDR3 sequences; roughly 32% are singletons. Sequenced: blood. These receptors originate from a woman older than 75 in good health. CDR3s include the opening cysteine and the closing phenylalanine or tryptophan. The D gene is left open where the match is weak. Clone size is shown for a subset of rows, as once, few, many or a class of expanded clone.

len | j_gene | abundance | d_gene | v_gene | CDR3aa | CDR3nt
17 | TRBJ1-3 | . | . | TRBV9 | CASSVYDSTNSGNTIYF | TGTGCCAGCAGCGTATATGACAGTACCAACTCTGGAAACACCATATATTTT
15 | TRBJ2-1 | many | TRBD1 | TRBV29-1 | CSVRPGQGSYNEQFF | TGCAGCGTACGACCGGGACAGGGCTCCTACAATGAGCAGTTCTTC
16 | TRBJ1-5 | . | . | TRBV18 | CASSRGSRGAGQPQHF | TGTGCCAGCTCACGAGGGTCGAGGGGGGCGGGTCAGCCCCAGCATTTT
14 | TRBJ2-3 | many | . | TRBV29-1 | CSVDGGGRTDTQYF | TGCAGCGTTGACGGGGGCGGGCGCACAGATACGCAGTATTTT
12 | TRBJ1-1 | few | . | TRBV29-1 | CSVSFEQKGPFF | TGCAGCGTTAGTTTTGAACAAAAGGGGCCTTTCTTT
17 | TRBJ2-2 | many | TRBD1 | TRBV5-1 | CASSPHQGAANTGELFF | TGCGCCAGCAGCCCGCACCAGGGGGCGGCGAACACCGGGGAGCTGTTTTTT
14 | TRBJ2-1 | many | TRBD2 | TRBV12-3/TRBV12-4 | CASTRGGGYNEQFF | TGTGCCAGCACCCGTGGCGGGGGATACAATGAGCAGTTCTTC
13 | TRBJ1-1 | . | TRBD1 | TRBV6-1 | CASRQGAVTEAFF | TGTGCCAGCAGGCAGGGGGCGGTCACTGAAGCTTTCTTT
14 | TRBJ1-2 | . | . | TRBV29-1 | CSVEVGARVGGYTF | TGCAGCGTTGAAGTGGGGGCCCGAGTGGGGGGCTACACCTTC
18 | TRBJ1-5 | many | . | TRBV6-1 | CASSEALLADSSNQPQHF | TGTGCCAGCAGTGAAGCCCTCCTGGCGGATTCTAGCAATCAGCCCCAGCATTTT
15 | TRBJ2-3 | . | TRBD1 | TRBV19 | CASSGIEQGTDTQYF | TGTGCCAGTAGTGGCATCGAACAGGGGACAGATACGCAGTATTTT
18 | TRBJ1-4 | few | . | TRBV7-9 | CAGSFPSERARGIEKLFF | TGTGCCGGCAGTTTCCCGTCGGAAAGGGCGAGGGGGATCGAAAAACTGTTTTTT
15 | TRBJ2-7 | few | . | TRBV3-1 | CASSQDAQGFYEQYF | TGTGCCAGCAGCCAAGATGCCCAGGGTTTCTACGAGCAGTACTTC
18 | TRBJ1-3 | few | . | TRBV15 | CATSRDRRTAISGNTIYF | TGTGCCACCAGCAGAGATCGAAGGACTGCGATCTCTGGAAACACCATATATTTT
16 | TRBJ2-6 | . | TRBD1 | TRBV3-1 | CASSQEARQGSNVLTF | TGTGCCAGCAGCCAAGAAGCCCGACAGGGGTCCAACGTCCTGACTTTC
12 | TRBJ1-2 | few | . | TRBV2 | CASSDPQGGYTF | TGTGCCAGCAGTGATCCCCAGGGTGGCTACACCTTC
16 | TRBJ2-7 | few | TRBD1 | TRBV6-6 | CVSRTLAGQGSREQYF | TGTGTCAGCAGGACCCTAGCTGGACAGGGGAGCCGCGAGCAGTACTTC
15 | TRBJ2-3 | . | TRBD2 | TRBV4-1 | CASSQLAGTTDTQYF | TGCGCCAGCAGCCAACTAGCGGGGACCACAGATACGCAGTATTTT
15 | TRBJ2-7 | . | . | TRBV27 | CTSSLSAGVMDEQYF | TGTACCAGCAGTTTATCAGCAGGGGTGATGGATGAGCAGTACTTC
15 | TRBJ2-7 | once | TRBD1 | TRBV7-2 | CASSWGTGGGHEQYF | TGTGCCAGCAGCTGGGGGACAGGGGGCGGCCACGAGCAGTACTTC
14 | TRBJ1-5 | . | . | TRBV4-2 | CASSRTEGNQPQHF | TGTGCCAGCAGCCGGACGGAGGGGAATCAGCCCCAGCATTTT
12 | TRBJ1-5 | . | . | TRBV28 | CASSPPHQPQHF | TGTGCCAGCAGTCCCCCCCATCAGCCCCAGCATTTT
14 | TRBJ2-1 | many | TRBD2 | TRBV3-1 | CASSHSSGDNEQFF | TGTGCCAGCAGCCATAGCAGCGGGGACAATGAGCAGTTCTTC
13 | TRBJ2-7 | many | . | TRBV2 | CASRTDTSYEQYF | TGTGCCAGCAGGACCGACACCTCCTACGAGCAGTACTTC
12 | TRBJ2-7 | many | . | TRBV20-1 | CSARDTGVEQYF | TGCAGTGCTAGAGATACCGGGGTCGAGCAGTACTTC
14 | TRBJ2-1 | . | TRBD1 | TRBV19 | CASSIGQGINEQFF | TGTGCCAGTAGTATAGGACAGGGGATCAATGAGCAGTTCTTC
14 | TRBJ1-1 | once | . | TRBV6-1 | CASSDRRLGTEAFF | TGTGCCAGCAGTGACAGGAGGCTGGGCACTGAAGCTTTCTTT
20 | TRBJ2-3 | many | . | TRBV20-1 | CSASGGRFEGAYVSTDTQYF | TGCAGTGCTAGTGGGGGGCGTTTTGAAGGGGCGTATGTAAGCACAGATACGCAGTATTTT
14 | TRBJ2-3 | many | . | TRBV7-9 | CASSLDSSVDTQYF | TGTGCCAGCAGCTTAGACTCGTCCGTCGATACGCAGTATTTT